One and the same sample provided the 18 T cell receptor beta chains below, sequenced in a study of T cell responses to AZD1222 COVID-19 vaccine (dated by TCRdb to the early 2020s). The meaning of the sample's time point label: baseline before first vaccination. The receptor library was made with the immunoSEQ multiplex PCR assay. Drawn from immuneACCESS, this table holds only the in-frame rearrangements with V and J called that TCRdb kept. Clones are partly lost; checked studies trace under half to an unresolved V gene and leave the rest unexplained. The sample table contains more than 60,000 clones; only one count was recorded for approximately 85% of them. Approximately 19% of the sample is taken by the ten largest. Sequenced material: peripheral blood, taken on day 0 of AZD1222 vaccination. The receptors stem from an adult in good health.

This clone was recorded only once. The chain uses TRBV5-1 and TRBJ2-7; D might be TRBD1 or TRBD2, each matching 5 bases. The CDR3 loop spans 14 amino acids. Germline V gene lookup returns CDR1 SGHRS and CDR2 YFSETQ. Between the trimmed V and J ends, which lost 0 bases and 6 bases, there was a span of 13 bases. CDR3 sequence reads: CASSLDAGTREQYF. The CDR3 bases are TGCGCCAGCAGCTTGGATGCAGGGACGCGCGAGCAGTACTTC.

The chain couples TRBV30 to TRBJ2-7; a weak D match, TRBD2 (5 bases). Germline V gene sequence: CDR1 GTSNPN, CDR2 SVGIG (reference sequence). Trimming left V 1 base short and J 2 bases short, with 9 bases between. The CDR3 is made up of 13 amino acids. CDR3 loop: CAWSDGSPYEQYF. The CDR3 region has the DNA TGTGCCTGGAGTGATGGGAGCCCCTACGAGCAGTACTTC.

The V and J genes are TRBV7-2 and TRBJ1-6; no clear D gene. Trimming took 4 bases from V and 0 from J, leaving 10 bases between them. Germline lookup yields CDR1 SGHTA and CDR2 FQGNSA. CDR3 length: 16 amino acids. This chain's CDR3 is CASSSVTSSYNSPLHF. The CDR3 nucleotides read TGTGCCAGCAGCTCCGTAACGAGCTCCTATAATTCACCCCTCCACTTT.

This chain connects TRBV3-1 (or the pseudogene TRBV3-2) to TRBJ1-6; D unresolved. The ends were cut back, 5 bases at V and 6 bases at J, with 11 bases in the middle. Germline V gene lookup returns CDR1 LGHDT and CDR2 YNNKEL (reference sequence). CDR3 size: 14 residues. CDR3 loop: CASSIRAPNSPLHF. In DNA form, the CDR3 reads TGTGCCAGCAGCATACGGGCCCCTAATTCACCCCTCCACTTT.

V is TRBV7-8 and J is TRBJ1-2; 9 bases agree with TRBD1. Germline V lookup: CDR1 SGHVS, CDR2 FQNEAQ. Trimming cost V 1 base and J 5 bases; bases outside gene matches: 2. This CDR3 has 14 residues. CDR3 amino acids: CASSLGDREYGYTF. In DNA, the CDR3 is TGTGCCAGCAGCTTAGGGGACAGGGAATATGGCTACACCTTC.

This clone has only one observation. The chain is built from TRBV18 and TRBJ2-7; 7 nucleotides match TRBD1. Germline assignment: CDR1 KGHSH and CDR2 LQKENI. Germline trimming cut 4 bases from V and 2 bases from J; bases unmatched to any gene: 2. The CDR3 loop spans 13 amino acids. The CDR3 reads CASSRDRPYEQYF. The CDR3 DNA reads as TGTGCCAGCTCACGGGACAGACCCTACGAGCAGTACTTC.

This clone has only a few counts. The chain combines TRBV10-1 with TRBJ2-7, with 8 positions matching TRBD1. The CDR3 runs to 16 residues. The ends lost 7 bases at V and 5 bases at J; junction bases unmatched: 16. Germline CDR1 reads WNHNN; CDR2 reads SYGVQD (reference sequence). The CDR3 DNA is TGCGCCAGCAATACCGCGACAGGGGATCCTCGGGACGAGCAGTACTTC. Protein product: CASNTATGDPRDEQYF.

This clone was seen just once. This rearrangement joins TRBV30 to TRBJ2-4; 7 bases fit TRBD2. There are 15 residues in the CDR3. V shed 3 bases and J 0 bases; nucleotides not matched to a gene: 5. Germline values: CDR1 GTSNPN, CDR2 SVGIG (reference sequence). In DNA form, the CDR3 reads TGTGCCTGGAGGGGAAGCGGGGTAGCCAAAAACATTCAGTACTTC. Its protein is CAWRGSGVAKNIQYF.

The chain links TRBV7-6 to TRBJ2-3, with TRBD2 matching 10 bases. The germline gives CDR1 SGHVS, CDR2 FNYEAQ. The CDR3 totals 16 residues. J was trimmed by 2 bases and V by 2 bases; bases with no gene match: 4. The CDR3 is CASSLLLAGATDTQYF. The CDR3, as DNA: TGTGCCAGCAGCTTACTCCTAGCGGGGGCCACAGATACGCAGTATTTT.

The gene calls are TRBV12-5 and TRBJ1-1, with a possible D match to TRBD1 (6 bases). The ends were cut back, 0 bases at V and 4 bases at J, with 18 bases in the middle. Germline CDR1 LGHNT, CDR2 FRNRAP. CDR3 length: 17 residues. CDR3 region: CASGLVAVFTGSTEAFF. DNA for the CDR3: TGTGCTAGTGGTTTGGTGGCCGTTTTTACAGGGTCCACTGAAGCTTTCTTT.

The chain carries TRBV27 and TRBJ1-5; maybe TRBD1 (5 bases). The CDR3 is 11 amino acids. Per germline, CDR1 MNHEY and CDR2 SMNVEV (reference sequence). V was trimmed by 11 bases and J by 4 bases, leaving 9 bases between them. CDR3 in amino acids: CADPGNQPQHF. CDR3 DNA sequence: TGTGCCGATCCAGGGAATCAGCCCCAGCATTTT.

The chain employs TRBV5-1 and TRBJ2-3, with D possibly TRBD2 on 5 matching bases. The CDR3 sequence is 13 residues long. Trimming took 0 bases from V and 6 from J, leaving 8 bases between them. Germline lookup yields CDR1 SGHRS and CDR2 YFSETQ. The CDR3 loop is CASSLVSGDTQYF. In DNA, the CDR3 is TGCGCCAGCAGCTTGGTATCGGGGGATACGCAGTATTTT.

This clone was seen a single time. CDR3 in DNA: TGTGCCAGCAGTTACCCGGCCGGGGGGCTGGGGGAGACCCAGTACTTC. As protein: CASSYPAGGLGETQYF. The chain uses TRBV6-5 and TRBJ2-5; a possible D gene is TRBD2 (7 bases). The CDR3 spans 16 residues. V was shortened by 2 bases and J by 5 bases, with 18 bases between the two germline ends. CDR1 is MNHEY and CDR2 is SVGAGI in the germline V gene.

This chain connects TRBV5-1 to TRBJ1-6, with D unresolved. From germline, CDR1 is SGHRS and CDR2 YFSETQ. Trimming took 4 bases from V and 2 from J, leaving 16 bases between them. CDR3 length: 17 amino acids. DNA of the CDR3: TGCGCCAGCAGCCCCCAAGTAGGGAACGCCTATAATTCACCCCTCCACTTT. Its translation: CASSPQVGNAYNSPLHF.

The V call is TRBV19, the J call TRBJ1-5; 8 bases align to TRBD1. This CDR3 spans 16 amino acids. The germline V gene encodes CDR1 LNHDA and CDR2 SQIVND (reference sequence). V shed 3 bases, J shed 6 bases, and the junction held 10 bases outside the gene matches. The CDR3 spells CASSMPSGTGSQPQHF. CDR3 sequence (DNA): TGTGCCAGTAGTATGCCCTCGGGGACAGGTAGTCAGCCCCAGCATTTT.

The V and J genes are TRBV5-6 and TRBJ1-2; D not certain. This CDR3 has 13 amino acids. The germline CDR1 and CDR2 sequences are SGHDT and YYEEEE. Trimming removed 5 bases at V and 6 bases at J, with 14 bases between. CDR3 sequence (DNA): TGTGCCAGCAGTAAGGTGGGGATAAATGGCTACACCTTC. It encodes CASSKVGINGYTF.

The chain employs TRBV7-2 and TRBJ1-2; perhaps TRBD1 as D (6 bases). The V gene's germline CDR1 is SGHTA and CDR2 FQGNSA. The CDR3 has 14 residues. The V and J ends lost 4 bases and 5 bases respectively, with 14 bases between them. CDR3 bases: TGTGCCAGCAGCTCCCAGACAGGAAATTATGGCTACACCTTC. Translation gives CASSSQTGNYGYTF.

A single count supports this clone. The V gene is TRBV6-5, the J gene TRBJ2-7; 8 bases align to TRBD1. The CDR3 contains 15 residues. J gave up 0 bases and V 6 bases, and 7 bases lay outside the gene matches. CDR1 MNHEY and CDR2 SVGAGI come from the germline V gene. The CDR3 bases are TGTGCCAGCAGCAGGACAGGGCCTAGCTCCTACGAGCAGTACTTC. It encodes CASSRTGPSSYEQYF.